This is a list of T cell receptor beta chains from one sample in a study of T cells in Graves' hyperthyroidism and ophthalmopathy. MiXCR, run by TCRdb on the multiplex PCR reads, gives a single entry per CDR3 protein. The sample has 300,000 to 450,000 distinct CDR3 sequences, approximately 14% seen once; the top ten hold 15% to 20%. The sample comprised blood. The receptors come from a woman aged 25 to 39 with Graves' ophthalmopathy. The CDR3 runs from the conserved cysteine through the conserved F or W. D genes are given only for firm matches. Clone size, where shown, is once, few, many, or a class for clones that have expanded.

clone_size,d_call,j_call,v_call,cdr3_aa,cdr3_nt
many,TRBD1,TRBJ1-5,TRBV6-1,CASSRTGRQPQHF,TGTGCCAGCAGTCGGACAGGCCGTCAGCCCCAGCATTTT
few,TRBD2,TRBJ2-3,TRBV3-1,CASSPLAGMTDTQYF,TGTGCCAGCAGCCCACTAGCGGGCATGACAGATACGCAGTATTTT
many,.,TRBJ2-1,TRBV5-1,CASSCRAGLGCNEQFF,TGCGCCAGCAGCTGCAGGGCGGGACTCGGCTGTAATGAGCAGTTCTTC
many,.,TRBJ1-4,TRBV28,CASSFSGVNEKLFF,TGTGCCAGCAGTTTTTCTGGGGTCAATGAAAAACTGTTTTTT
many,.,TRBJ2-7,TRBV6-1,CASSLTGRSSYEQYF,TGTGCCAGCTCCCTGACGGGGAGGAGCTCCTACGAGCAGTACTTC
many,TRBD2,TRBJ2-1,TRBV18,CASSHSTSGGRNEQFF,TGTGCCAGCTCGCACTCGACTAGCGGGGGGCGCAATGAGCAGTTCTTC
few,.,TRBJ2-3,TRBV20-1,CSAREVSVSTQYF,TGCAGTGCTAGAGAGGTGTCGGTCTCCACGCAGTATTTT
many,.,TRBJ2-3,TRBV7-8,CASSLEVGALGTDTQYF,TGTGCCAGCAGCTTAGAAGTAGGCGCGTTGGGCACAGATACGCAGTATTTT
many,.,TRBJ2-5,TRBV2,CASSDSNSSQKTQYF,TGTGCCAGCAGTGACAGTAACAGCAGCCAAAAGACCCAGTACTTC
.,TRBD2,TRBJ2-1,TRBV7-6,CASSQREYEQFF,TGTGCCAGCAGCCAGCGGGAGTATGAGCAGTTCTTC
.,TRBD1,TRBJ1-5,TRBV7-6,CASSLGQASNQPQHF,TGTGCCAGCAGCCTCGGACAGGCGAGCAATCAGCCCCAGCATTTT
many,TRBD1,TRBJ1-2,TRBV3-1,CASSQGQGPYGYTF,TGTGCCAGCAGCCAGGGACAGGGCCCCTATGGCTACACCTTC
many,.,TRBJ1-1,TRBV6-6,CASSYGRGVRDTEAFF,TGTGCCAGCAGTTACGGAAGGGGAGTGCGGGATACTGAAGCTTTCTTT
many,.,TRBJ2-3,TRBV18,CASSRGSRTDTQYF,TGTGCCAGCTCCAGGGGATCTCGCACAGATACGCAGTATTTT
few,.,TRBJ1-5,TRBV19,CASSTAGTRTQHF,TGTGCCAGTAGTACCGCCGGGACTCGGACCCAGCATTTT
many,.,TRBJ1-1,TRBV5-5,CASSRSRENTEAFF,TGTGCCAGCAGCAGAAGCAGGGAGAACACTGAAGCTTTCTTT
many,.,TRBJ2-1,TRBV6-1,CASNGIKGGGAFSEQFF,TGTGCCAGCAACGGGATTAAGGGGGGGGGGGCATTCTCGGAGCAGTTCTTC
few,.,TRBJ2-3,TRBV20-1,CSASPLAGTDTQYF,TGCAGTGCTAGCCCCCTGGCGGGCACAGATACGCAGTATTTT
many,.,TRBJ1-4,TRBV4-1,CASSLLLGEKLFF,TGCGCCAGCAGCCTTTTGCTCGGCGAAAAACTGTTTTTT
many,.,TRBJ2-2,TRBV29-1,CSVESGQRNTGELFF,TGCAGCGTTGAATCGGGCCAGCGTAACACCGGGGAGCTGTTTTTT
many,TRBD2,TRBJ2-1,TRBV5-1,CASSLSGVSYNEQFF,TGCGCCAGCAGCTTGAGCGGGGTTAGCTACAATGAGCAGTTCTTC
.,TRBD2,TRBJ2-3,TRBV27,CASSPRGGALGTQYF,TGTGCCAGCAGTCCACGCGGGGGGGCCCTGGGTACGCAGTATTTT
.,TRBD1,TRBJ1-6,TRBV13,CASSSRTGNNSPLHF,TGTGCCAGCAGCTCCCGGACAGGGAATAATTCACCCCTCCACTTT
many,TRBD1,TRBJ1-1,TRBV7-6,CASSRTGVGRLYTEAFF,TGTGCCAGCAGCCGAACAGGGGTGGGTAGGTTGTACACTGAAGCTTTCTTT
.,TRBD2,TRBJ2-2,TRBV7-9,CASSLSSGGHGELFF,TGTGCCAGCAGCTTGTCTAGCGGGGGACACGGGGAGCTGTTTTTT
many,.,TRBJ2-1,TRBV11-2,CASSLVGSSYNEQFF,TGTGCCAGCAGCCTTGTGGGGAGCTCCTACAATGAGCAGTTCTTC
few,.,TRBJ1-6,TRBV20-1,CSATQDRRDNSPLHF,TGCAGTGCTACCCAGGACAGAAGGGATAATTCACCCCTCCACTTT
many,.,TRBJ2-1,TRBV7-2,CASSLRSGNEQFF,TGTGCCAGCAGCCTAAGGAGCGGCAATGAGCAGTTCTTC
.,.,TRBJ2-2,TRBV18,CASSLQRVNTGELFF,TGTGCCAGCTCACTACAAAGAGTAAACACCGGGGAGCTGTTTTTC
.,.,TRBJ1-2,TRBV29-1,CSVPLLYGYTF,TGCAGCGTTCCACTACTCTATGGCTACACCTTC
few,.,TRBJ2-2,TRBV28,CASRGGGRLNTGELFF,TGTGCCAGCAGGGGAGGCGGGCGGTTGAACACCGGGGAGCTGTTTTTT
many,.,TRBJ1-1,TRBV29-1,CSVPVRGFGRGTEAFF,TGCAGCGTCCCTGTCCGAGGGTTCGGGCGGGGCACTGAAGCTTTCTTT
few,.,TRBJ2-7,TRBV6-1,CASLARRGPYEQYF,TGTGCCAGCCTGGCAAGGCGGGGCCCCTACGAGCAGTACTTC
many,.,TRBJ1-1,TRBV9,CASSVEGQGWGANTEAFF,TGTGCCAGCAGCGTAGAGGGCCAGGGATGGGGGGCGAACACTGAAGCTTTCTTT
many,TRBD2,TRBJ2-3,TRBV2,CASLAGRTDTQYF,TGTGCCAGCTTAGCGGGGCGCACAGATACGCAGTATTTT
many,.,TRBJ1-3,TRBV7-3,CASSLTLESSGNTIYF,TGTGCCAGCAGCTTAACCCTCGAGTCCTCTGGAAACACCATATATTTT
.,.,TRBJ2-1,TRBV19,CASSVQKVGEQFF,TGTGCCAGTAGTGTACAGAAGGTGGGTGAGCAGTTCTTC
many,.,TRBJ2-1,TRBV28,CTSSSTRQVYGRFYNEQFF,TGTACCAGCAGTTCCACTCGCCAAGTCTACGGGCGATTCTACAATGAGCAGTTCTTC
.,TRBD1,TRBJ2-2,TRBV5-1,CASSLGQGAAGELFF,TGCGCCAGCAGCCTTGGACAGGGGGCAGCCGGGGAGCTGTTTTTT
.,.,TRBJ1-4,TRBV5-5,CASSLAGGWNEKLFF,TGTGCCAGCAGCTTGGCGGGGGGGTGGAATGAAAAACTGTTTTTT
many,.,TRBJ2-3,TRBV20-1,CSARVAATDTQYF,TGCAGTGCTAGGGTAGCGGCCACAGATACGCAGTATTTT
few,TRBD1,TRBJ1-1,TRBV6-1,CASSRTGENTEAFF,TGTGCCAGCAGTAGGACAGGGGAGAACACTGAAGCTTTCTTT
many,.,TRBJ2-7,TRBV7-2,CASSLSGVEQYF,TGTGCCAGCAGCTTAAGTGGAGTCGAGCAGTACTTC
many,.,TRBJ1-4,TRBV11-2,CASSLSGDINEKLFF,TGTGCCAGCAGCTTAAGTGGGGACATTAATGAAAAACTGTTTTTT
few,TRBD1,TRBJ1-4,TRBV4-2,CASSQVTGANEKLFF,TGTGCCAGCAGCCAAGTGACAGGGGCTAATGAAAAACTGTTTTTT
many,TRBD1,TRBJ1-1,TRBV2,CASSDATGVDTEAFF,TGTGCCAGCAGTGACGCGACAGGGGTAGACACTGAAGCTTTCTTT
.,.,TRBJ2-6,TRBV12-3/TRBV12-4,CASYSGGSLAGANVLTF,TGTGCCAGCTATTCGGGTGGCAGTTTGGCTGGGGCCAACGTCCTGACTTTC
many,.,TRBJ1-2,TRBV9,CASSVEGYGYTF,TGTGCCAGCAGCGTAGAGGGGTATGGCTACACCTTC
.,.,TRBJ2-7,TRBV27,CASRGWASSYEQYF,TGTGCCAGCAGGGGTTGGGCGTCTTCCTACGAGCAGTACTTC
.,TRBD2,TRBJ2-7,TRBV19,CASSLTSGGTYEQYF,TGTGCCAGTAGCCTGACTAGCGGGGGGACCTACGAGCAGTACTTC